This T cell receptor (beta chain) originates from a study of early T cells in non-severe SARS-CoV-2 infection. Attached unique molecular identifiers marked individual cDNA molecules. TCRdb recomputed calls from the 5' RACE reads with MiXCR, one row per CDR3 protein. The sample has roughly 24,000 distinct CDR3 sequences, more than 3.5% seen once. This clonotype was counted at least ten times. What it binds is unknown. V lost 5 bases and J 2 bases, leaving 10 bases between the germline ends. CDR1 and CDR2 (germline): SGHTA, FQGNSA. The CDR3 is 14 residues long. General observations from the study: Anti-spike CD8 responses were favored by VDJdb matching, which missed private and CD4 specificities.

The TCR originated in an adult who was a healthcare worker with PCR-confirmed SARS-CoV-2 infection or an uninfected control (not recorded which). The specimen was whole blood. This chain links TRBV7-2 with TRBJ2-1; D unclear. The CDR3: CASSPRSTYNEQFF. The CDR3 coding sequence is TGTGCCAGCAGCCCACGGTCGACCTACAATGAGCAGTTCTTC.